This TCR beta chain derives from a study of shared clonotypes between healthy human individuals. Study in general: Used for every donor were three CD4 naive, three CD4 memory, two CD8 naive and one CD8 memory plate.

Regarding the study as a whole: The rarefaction results pointed to incomplete sorted-subset sequencing despite large depth. Compared with memory subsets, naive subsets generally had larger estimated richness.

The method was immunoSEQ multiplex PCR; TCRdb's version includes in-frame clones alone and lacks a portion of them. This table has 2.5 million or so clones, around nine tenths appearing once. Of note for this clone: Its target is not known.

This CDR3 comprises 17 residues. Germline loops: CDR1 PRHDT, CDR2 FYEKMQ (reference sequence). Germline trimming cut 5 bases from V and 5 bases from J; bases unmatched to any gene: 15. The rearrangement joins TRBV13 to TRBJ2-5; 9 bases line up with TRBD2. This clonotype was sampled from a man in his late teens or twenties in good health. Material: naive CD4+ T cells sorted from blood. Subset meaning: CD45RA+ positively selected. The CDR3 region has the DNA TGTGCCAGCAGCCTTCGAATCATGGGGGCGGGAGGGGAGACCCAGTACTTC. Protein product: CASSLRIMGAGGETQYF.